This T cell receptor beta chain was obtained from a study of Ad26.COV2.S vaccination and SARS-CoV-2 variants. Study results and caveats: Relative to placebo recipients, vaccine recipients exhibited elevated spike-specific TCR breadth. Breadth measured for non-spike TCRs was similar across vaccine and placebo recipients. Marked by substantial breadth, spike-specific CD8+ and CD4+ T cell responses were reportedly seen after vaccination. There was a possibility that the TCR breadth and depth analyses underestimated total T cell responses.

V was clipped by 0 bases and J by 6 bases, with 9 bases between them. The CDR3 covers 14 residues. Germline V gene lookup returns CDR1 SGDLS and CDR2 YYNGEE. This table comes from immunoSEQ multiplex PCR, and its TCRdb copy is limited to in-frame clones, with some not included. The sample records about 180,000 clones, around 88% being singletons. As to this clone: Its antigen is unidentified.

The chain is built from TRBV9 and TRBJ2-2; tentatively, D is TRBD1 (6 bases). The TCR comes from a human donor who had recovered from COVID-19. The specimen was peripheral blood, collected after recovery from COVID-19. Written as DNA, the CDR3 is TGTGCCAGCAGCGTAGACAGGGCGGCCGGGGAGCTGTTTTTT. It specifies CASSVDRAAGELFF.